This T cell receptor (beta chain) is drawn from a study of blood T cell repertoires in COVID-19. Study summary: Sites in the United States, Italy and Spain provided acute and convalescent COVID-19 samples.

Per the original methods: Amplification from reference gene primers served as the basis for estimated nucleated cell counts. Assay: immunoSEQ multiplex PCR; the TCRdb copy retains only in-frame clones and omits some. Clonal size and the V and J genes are those of that table, whereas D and trimming came from the DNA. The sample records about 260,000 clones, over 80% being singletons. Individuals aged 18 to 89 years were recruited from 24 US areas. The ends were cut back, 5 bases at V and 0 bases at J, with 20 bases in the middle. This CDR3 is built from 18 residues. Germline-derived CDR1 and CDR2 are MNHEY and SMNVEV (reference sequence).

V usage is TRBV27 and J usage is TRBJ1-5; D perhaps matches TRBD1 (5 bases). The specimen was PBMCs or T cells enriched from blood (not recorded which). The sequence was collected from a woman in her 30s with acute COVID-19. The CDR3 DNA reads TGTGCCAGCAGTCCGGTAAAAGACAGTTTTCTTAGCAATCAGCCCCAGCATTTT. Its protein product is CASSPVKDSFLSNQPQHF.